This TCR beta chain was identified during a study of T-cell memory formation after mild COVID-19. With regard to this clonotype: Its matching antigen is unknown.

Overall study results and limits: Mainly CM and EM harbored the contracting CD4+ clones; mainly EMRA harbored the CD8+ ones. There were some responding clones in pre-infection memory, which suggested that cross-reactive memory had joined.

This CDR3 has 15 residues. V was shortened by 4 bases and J by 5 bases, with 17 bases between the two germline ends. Germline CDR1 SGHTA, CDR2 FQGTGA. One entry per CDR3 protein results from TCRdb running MiXCR on the 5' RACE reads. The data contain under 250,000 distinct CDR3 sequences, roughly 30% of them singletons. The material sequenced was PBMCs or a T cell subset sorted from them (not recorded which). The source of this sequence is an adult woman who had mild COVID-19 (a few samples of this study predate the infection). Cell type and time point are not known. This chain links TRBV7-3 with TRBJ2-5; D is possibly TRBD1 (6 bases). CDR3 amino acids: CASSSGAQPGETQYF. The CDR3 nucleotides read TGTGCCAGCAGCTCAGGGGCCCAGCCGGGGGAGACCCAGTACTTC.